The 18 T cell receptor beta chains in this list originate from one sample, sequenced in a study of OX40 agonist ivuxolimab in advanced cancers. The repertoire was sequenced with immunoSEQ multiplex PCR; TCRdb's copy has only in-frame clones and lacks some. Seen here are about 76,000 clones, roughly nine tenths observed once, and the top ten hold approximately 13%. The sample was CD4+ or CD8+ T cells sorted from blood, taken in a trial of the OX40 agonist ivuxolimab. These receptors were taken from an adult with an advanced solid tumor such as melanoma, head and neck, liver or kidney cancer.

V and J are TRBV6-5 and TRBJ2-5, with unresolved D. Trimming pared 0 bases from V and 4 bases from J, leaving 6 bases between. The CDR3 is made up of 13 amino acids. Germline lookup yields CDR1 MNHEY and CDR2 SVGAGI. In DNA form, the CDR3 reads TGTGCCAGCAGTTACTCCTTCACAGAGACCCAGTACTTC. Protein: CASSYSFTETQYF.

This clone is a singleton in its sample. As DNA, the CDR3 is TGTGCCAGCAGCCCCGATAGCCTAGTTGGGTTAAATGAGCAGTTCTTC. Residues: CASSPDSLVGLNEQFF. The J gene is TRBJ2-1, the V gene TRBV6-6, with D unresolved. CDR1 MNHNY and CDR2 SVGAGI come from the germline V gene (reference sequence). V was cut by 6 bases and J by 7 bases, with 22 bases left in between. There are 16 residues in the CDR3.

The gene calls are TRBV7-8 and TRBJ2-1, with a weak D call TRBD2 (5 bases). Germline V gene data show CDR1 as SGHVS and CDR2 as FQNEAQ. This CDR3 contains 15 residues. V lost 3 bases and J lost 6, with 15 bases in between. CDR3 sequence reads: CASSLGGNGGNEQFF. The CDR3 nucleotides read TGTGCCAGCAGCTTGGGTGGGAACGGAGGCAATGAGCAGTTCTTC.

This clone was observed once. The chain uses TRBV18 and TRBJ1-3; 8 bases line up with TRBD1. The V gene's germline CDR1 is KGHSH and CDR2 LQKENI. V dropped 3 bases and J dropped 2; count of bases not matched to a gene: 6. This CDR3 comprises 16 residues. The CDR3 nucleotides read TGTGCCAGCTCACCCTCCAGGGGGCTCGCTGGAAACACCATATATTTT. This sequence encodes CASSPSRGLAGNTIYF.

This clone turned up a few times. This sequence joins TRBV30 and TRBJ2-2; TRBD1 agrees at 10 bases. Germline CDR1 and CDR2: GTSNPN and SVGIG (reference sequence). With 7 bases clipped from V and 5 bases from J, the junction kept 7 bases outside the gene matches. This CDR3 comprises 14 residues. This CDR3 is CALRQGQGTGELFF. The DNA of the CDR3 is TGTGCCTTACGACAGGGACAGGGGACCGGGGAGCTGTTTTTT.

The chain couples TRBV6-1 to TRBJ2-7; TRBD1 aligns across 10 bases. There are 15 residues in the CDR3. V was pared by 4 bases and J by 2 bases, with 5 bases of the junction left unmatched. Germline CDR1 MNHNS, CDR2 SASEGT. The CDR3 sequence is CASSGEGTGAYEQYF. The CDR3 region has the DNA TGTGCCAGCAGTGGGGAAGGGACAGGGGCCTACGAGCAGTACTTC.

J is TRBJ2-1 and V is TRBV7-9, with 11 positions matching TRBD2. This CDR3 is built from 15 residues. CDR1 SEHNR and CDR2 FQNEAQ come from the germline V gene (reference sequence). With V trimmed by 4 bases and J by 7 bases, 6 bases remained unmatched. CDR3 amino acids: CASSSDLAGGNEQFF. The CDR3 nucleotides read TGTGCCAGCAGCTCCGATCTAGCGGGAGGTAATGAGCAGTTCTTC.

The chain couples TRBV29-1 to TRBJ1-3; D unresolved. Deletions cut 4 bases from V and 4 bases from J, with 14 bases between. Germline V lookup: CDR1 SQVTM, CDR2 ANQGSEA. The CDR3 contains 14 residues. DNA of the CDR3: TGCAGCGTTGGGGTCCAACCCTACGGAAACACCATATATTTT. As protein: CSVGVQPYGNTIYF.

This clone is a singleton in its sample. This chain connects TRBV27 to TRBJ2-2; the D is unclear. The CDR3 contains 14 residues. Looked up from germline, CDR1 is MNHEY and CDR2 is SMNVEV (reference sequence). V gave up 3 bases and J gave up 0 bases, with 5 bases separating them. The CDR3 DNA follows: TGTGCCAGCAGTTTTGGCCCGAACACCGGGGAGCTGTTTTTT. This codes for CASSFGPNTGELFF.

J is TRBJ2-3 and V is TRBV6-5; 10 bases fit TRBD2. V dropped 4 bases and J dropped 1; count of bases not matched to a gene: 5. The CDR3 spans 16 residues. Germline V CDR1 and CDR2: MNHEY, SVGAGI. The CDR3 is CASSLRLAGGTDTQYF. For the CDR3, the DNA is TGTGCCAGCAGTTTACGCCTAGCGGGGGGCACAGATACGCAGTATTTT.

The V call is TRBV7-9, the J call TRBJ1-5, with a weak D call TRBD1 (6 bases). The CDR3 has 14 amino acids. With 4 bases removed from V and 6 bases from J, the gap between germline ends came to 13 bases. The germline V gene has CDR1 SEHNR and CDR2 FQNEAQ (reference sequence). CDR3 region: CASSSEGGFQPQHF. The CDR3 coding sequence is TGTGCCAGCAGCTCCGAAGGGGGGTTTCAGCCCCAGCATTTT.

The gene calls are TRBV6-6 and TRBJ1-5, with TRBD1 identical over 9 bases. J gave up 1 base and V 2 bases, and 0 bases lay outside the gene matches. CDR3 length equals 15 residues. Germline assignment: CDR1 MNHNY and CDR2 SVGAGI (reference sequence). DNA for the CDR3: TGTGCCAGCAGTTACACAGGGGGCAGCAATCAGCCCCAGCATTTT. As protein: CASSYTGGSNQPQHF.

The rearrangement joins TRBV27 to TRBJ2-7, with a possible D match to TRBD1 (5 bases). CDR3 length: 12 amino acids. CDR1 and CDR2 (germline): MNHEY, SMNVEV (reference sequence). Trimming shortened V by 5 bases and J by 6 bases, and 11 bases separated the two germline ends. CDR3 amino acids: CASSGAQAEQYF. The CDR3 DNA is TGTGCCAGCAGTGGGGCCCAGGCCGAGCAGTACTTC.

With respect to this clone: Other DNA sequences within the sample encode an identical CDR3. The gene calls are TRBV13 and TRBJ2-7; 7 nucleotides match TRBD2. V was pared by 3 bases and J by 4 bases, with 9 bases of the junction left unmatched. The CDR3 covers 15 residues. CDR1 and CDR2 (germline): PRHDT, FYEKMQ (reference sequence). The DNA for the CDR3 is TGTGCCAGCAGCTTGGGGGGGACCAGAAGATACGAGCAGTACTTC. Translating it yields CASSLGGTRRYEQYF. The whole variable domain, filled in from reference TRBV13 and TRBJ2-7, reads AAGVIQSPRHLIKEKRETATLKCYPIPRHDTVYWYQQGPGQDPQFLISFYEKMQSDKGSIPDRFSAQQFSDYHSELNMSSLELGDSALYFCASSLGGTRRYEQYFGPGTRLTVT.

The J gene is TRBJ2-1, the V gene TRBV7-3, with TRBD2 matching over 8 bases. The CDR3 spans 16 residues. The trim removed 10 bases at V and 5 bases at J, leaving 16 bases unmatched. CDR1 and CDR2 (germline): SGHTA, FQGTGA. CDR3 sequence: CAKSNRVGRADNEQFF. CDR3 sequence (DNA): TGTGCCAAAAGCAATCGGGTCGGGAGGGCTGACAATGAGCAGTTCTTC.

J is TRBJ2-3 and V is TRBV7-6; D gene ambiguous. This CDR3 comprises 13 residues. The germline V and J ends were trimmed by 2 bases and 6 bases, with 9 bases remaining between them. Germline CDR1 and CDR2: SGHVS and FNYEAQ. CDR3 in amino acids: CASSLWPPDTQYF. CDR3 DNA sequence: TGTGCCAGCAGCTTATGGCCCCCCGATACGCAGTATTTT. Complete variable domain (other parts from reference TRBV7-6 and TRBJ2-3): GAGVSQSPRYKVTKRGQDVALRCDPISGHVSLYWYRQALGQGPEFLTYFNYEAQQDKSGLPNDRFSAERPEGSISTLTIQRTEQRDSAMYRCASSLWPPDTQYFGPGTRLTVL.

In its sample, this clone is medium-sized. The germline gene is not matched at one end of the junction; a read error may be the cause. The J gene is TRBJ1-2, the V gene TRBV7-7; tentative D call: TRBD1 (5 bases). CDR3 length equals 16 residues. Looked up from germline, CDR1 is SSHAT and CDR2 is FNYEAQ (reference sequence). In DNA, the CDR3 is TGTGCTAGCAGCTTAGACAGAGAAGGTTCTAGCTATGGCTACACCTTC. It translates to CASSLDREGSSYGYTF. The full variable domain, its missing parts supplied by reference TRBV7-7 and TRBJ1-2, is GAGVSQSPRYKVTKRGQDVTLRCDPISSHATLYWYQQALGQGPEFLTYFNYEAQPDKSGLPSDRFSAERPEGSISTLTIQRTEQRDSAMYRCASSLDREGSSYGYTFGSGTRLTVV.

The V call is TRBV7-8, the J call TRBJ1-1, with D possibly TRBD1 on 5 matching bases. The germline V and J ends were trimmed by 5 bases and 5 bases, with 15 bases remaining between them. The CDR3 is 14 amino acids. The germline CDR1 and CDR2 sequences are SGHVS and FQNEAQ. The CDR3 DNA sequence: TGTGCCAGCAGCCTCAATAGGGGCGGAACTGAAGCTTTCTTT. This codes for CASSLNRGGTEAFF. The whole variable domain, remainder taken from reference TRBV7-8 and TRBJ1-1, is GAGVSQSPRYKVAKRGQDVALRCDPISGHVSLFWYQQALGQGPEFLTYFQNEAQLDKSGLPSDRFFAERPEGSVSTLKIQRTQQEDSAVYLCASSLNRGGTEAFFGQGTRLTVV.